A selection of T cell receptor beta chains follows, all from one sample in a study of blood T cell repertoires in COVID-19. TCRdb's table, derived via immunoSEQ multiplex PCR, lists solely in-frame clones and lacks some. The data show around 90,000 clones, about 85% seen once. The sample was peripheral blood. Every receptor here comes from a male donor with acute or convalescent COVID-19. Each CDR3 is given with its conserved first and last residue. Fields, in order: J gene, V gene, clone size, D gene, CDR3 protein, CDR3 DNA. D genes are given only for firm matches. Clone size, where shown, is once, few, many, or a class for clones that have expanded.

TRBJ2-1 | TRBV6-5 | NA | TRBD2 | CASSYSRRGGNNEQFF | TGTGCCAGCAGTTACTCGCGACGGGGGGGCAACAATGAGCAGTTCTTC
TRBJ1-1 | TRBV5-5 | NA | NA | CASSSAQNTEAFF | TGTGCCAGCAGCTCCGCACAGAACACTGAAGCTTTCTTT
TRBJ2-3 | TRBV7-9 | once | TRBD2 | CASSLGGGAPDTQYF | TGTGCCAGCAGCTTAGGCGGGGGGGCCCCAGATACGCAGTATTTT
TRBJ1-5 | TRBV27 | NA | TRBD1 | CASSLWGTVGNQPQHF | TGTGCCAGCAGTTTATGGGGGACAGTTGGCAATCAGCCCCAGCATTTT
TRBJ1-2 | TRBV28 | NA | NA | CASSANWGYTF | TGTGCCAGCAGTGCTAATTGGGGCTACACCTTC
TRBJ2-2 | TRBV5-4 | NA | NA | CASSGSQGTGELFF | TGTGCCAGCAGCGGTAGCCAGGGCACCGGGGAGCTGTTTTTT
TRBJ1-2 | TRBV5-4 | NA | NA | CASSLDARATYGYTF | TGTGCCAGCAGCTTGGACGCCAGGGCAACCTATGGCTACACCTTC
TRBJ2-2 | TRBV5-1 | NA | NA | CASSLPEQNTGELFF | TGCGCCAGCAGCCTGCCGGAGCAGAACACCGGGGAGCTGTTTTTT
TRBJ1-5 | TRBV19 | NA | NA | CATSMGGGGNQPQHF | TGTGCCACCTCCATGGGGGGGGGAGGCAATCAGCCCCAGCATTTT
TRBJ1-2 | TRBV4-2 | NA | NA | CASSHGQYGYTF | TGTGCCAGCAGCCACGGACAGTATGGCTACACCTTC
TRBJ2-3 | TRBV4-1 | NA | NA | CASSQLNQGGDTQYF | TGCGCCAGCAGCCAATTGAATCAGGGAGGCGATACGCAGTATTTT
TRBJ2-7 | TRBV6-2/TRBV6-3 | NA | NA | CASSYLRDFGEQYF | TGTGCCAGCAGTTACTTACGGGACTTCGGCGAGCAGTACTTC
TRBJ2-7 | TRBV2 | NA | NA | CASERVIYEQYF | TGTGCCAGCGAGCGGGTGATTTACGAGCAGTACTTC
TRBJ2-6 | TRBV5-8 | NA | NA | CASTPDRLTGANVLTF | TGTGCCAGCACCCCCGACAGGCTAACTGGGGCCAACGTCCTGACTTTC
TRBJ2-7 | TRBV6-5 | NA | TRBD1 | CASRNPGQSSYEQYF | TGTGCCAGCAGGAACCCGGGACAGAGCTCCTACGAGCAGTACTTC
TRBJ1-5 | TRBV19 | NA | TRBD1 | CASSTFARGSNQPQHF | TGTGCCAGTAGTACATTCGCCAGGGGGAGCAATCAGCCCCAGCATTTT
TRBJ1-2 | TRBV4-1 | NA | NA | CASSLRIGLYGYTF | TGCGCCAGCAGCTTACGAATCGGACTCTATGGCTACACCTTC
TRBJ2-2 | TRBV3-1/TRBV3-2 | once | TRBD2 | CASSQKGPLAGINTGELFF | TGTGCCAGCAGCCAAAAAGGCCCACTAGCGGGGATTAACACCGGGGAGCTGTTTTTT
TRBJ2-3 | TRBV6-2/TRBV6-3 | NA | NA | CASSYSNTDTQYF | TGTGCCAGCAGTTACTCCAACACAGATACGCAGTATTTT
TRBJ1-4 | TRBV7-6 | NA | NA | CASSLGGVSWTTNEKLFF | TGTGCCAGCAGCTTAGGCGGGGTCTCCTGGACAACTAATGAAAAACTGTTTTTT
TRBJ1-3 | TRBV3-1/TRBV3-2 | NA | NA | CASNEGGVGNTIYF | TGTGCCAGCAACGAAGGGGGGGTTGGAAACACCATATATTTT
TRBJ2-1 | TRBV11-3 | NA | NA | CASSLAGANEQFF | TGTGCCAGCAGCTTAGCGGGAGCCAATGAGCAGTTCTTC
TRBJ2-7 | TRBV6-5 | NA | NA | CASSTPGDISYEQYF | TGTGCCAGCAGTACTCCCGGGGACATATCCTACGAGCAGTACTTC
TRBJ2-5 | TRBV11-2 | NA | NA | CASSFGVERETQYF | TGTGCCAGCAGCTTCGGGGTGGAACGGGAGACCCAGTACTTC
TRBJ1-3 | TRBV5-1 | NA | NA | CASSLEPAGNTIYF | TGCGCCAGCAGCTTGGAGCCCGCTGGAAACACCATATATTTT
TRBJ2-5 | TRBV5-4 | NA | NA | CASSSLSQETQYF | TGTGCCAGCAGCTCACTTAGCCAAGAGACCCAGTACTTC
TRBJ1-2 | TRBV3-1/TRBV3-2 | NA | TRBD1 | CASSPVPGQPGHTF | TGTGCCAGCAGCCCCGTACCGGGACAGCCGGGCCACACCTTC
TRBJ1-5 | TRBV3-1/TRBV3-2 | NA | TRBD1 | CASSQDSGAGGKPQHF | TGTGCCAGCAGCCAAGATTCGGGGGCAGGGGGTAAGCCCCAGCATTTT
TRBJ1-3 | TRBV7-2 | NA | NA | CASSLELSGNTIYF | TGTGCCAGCAGCCTAGAGCTATCCGGAAACACCATATATTTT
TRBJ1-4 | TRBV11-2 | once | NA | CASSYTGVRNEKLFF | TGTGCCAGCAGTTACACCGGGGTCCGAAATGAAAAACTGTTTTTT
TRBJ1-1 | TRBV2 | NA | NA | CASSVVGGSTEAFF | TGTGCCAGCAGTGTAGTGGGGGGTAGCACTGAAGCTTTCTTT
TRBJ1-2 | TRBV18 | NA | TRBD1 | CASSPDRGPGYTF | TGTGCCAGCTCCCCGGACAGGGGGCCTGGCTACACCTTC
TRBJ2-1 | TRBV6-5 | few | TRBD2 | CASRLGRGDYNEQFF | TGTGCCAGCCGTCTGGGGCGGGGGGACTACAATGAGCAGTTCTTC
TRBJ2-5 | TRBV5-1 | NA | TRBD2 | CASSLGASGGQETQYF | TGCGCCAGCAGCTTGGGGGCTAGCGGGGGCCAAGAGACCCAGTACTTC
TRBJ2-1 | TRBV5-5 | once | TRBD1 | CASSSGTGINEQFF | TGTGCCAGCAGCTCCGGGACAGGGATCAATGAGCAGTTCTTC
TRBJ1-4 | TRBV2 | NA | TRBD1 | CATPGQGGEKLFF | TGTGCCACCCCGGGACAGGGCGGGGAAAAACTGTTTTTT
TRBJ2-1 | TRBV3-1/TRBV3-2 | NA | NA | CASSQDGGEYNEQFF | TGTGCCAGCAGCCAAGATGGAGGGGAATACAATGAGCAGTTCTTC
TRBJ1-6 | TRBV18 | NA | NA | CASSPGRALHF | TGTGCCAGCTCACCAGGCAGGGCCCTCCACTTT
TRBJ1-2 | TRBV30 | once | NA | CAWSVRGGRSAYTF | TGTGCCTGGAGTGTACGGGGGGGCCGGAGCGCCTACACCTTC
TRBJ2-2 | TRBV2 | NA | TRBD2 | CASRATLAGGPGELFF | TGTGCCAGCAGGGCCACTCTAGCGGGGGGCCCCGGGGAGCTGTTTTTT
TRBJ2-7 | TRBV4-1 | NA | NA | CASSQGHQGSYEQYF | TGCGCCAGCAGCCAAGGCCATCAGGGCTCCTACGAGCAGTACTTC
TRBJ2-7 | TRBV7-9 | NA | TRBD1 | CASSRSDRDYEQYF | TGTGCCAGCAGCCGTTCTGACAGGGACTACGAGCAGTACTTC
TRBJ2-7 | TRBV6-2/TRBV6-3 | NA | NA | CASSRGGSHEQYF | TGTGCCAGCAGTCGTGGGGGCTCCCACGAGCAGTACTTC
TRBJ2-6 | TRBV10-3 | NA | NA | CAISEDRPPSGANVLTF | TGTGCCATCAGTGAGGACAGGCCGCCCTCTGGGGCCAACGTCCTGACTTTC
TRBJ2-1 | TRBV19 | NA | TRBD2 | CASTLLAGGGDEQFF | TGTGCCAGTACCTTACTAGCGGGGGGGGGCGATGAGCAGTTCTTC
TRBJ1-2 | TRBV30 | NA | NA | CAWTHRFPAGGYTF | TGTGCCTGGACCCACAGGTTCCCGGCGGGAGGCTACACCTTC
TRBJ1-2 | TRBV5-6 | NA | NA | CASSSTNYGYTF | TGTGCCAGCAGCTCTACCAACTATGGCTACACCTTC
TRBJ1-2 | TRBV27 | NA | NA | CASSSDSRADYGYTF | TGTGCCAGCAGTTCAGACAGCAGAGCAGACTATGGCTACACCTTC
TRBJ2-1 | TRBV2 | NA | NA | CASSRHWDEQFF | TGTGCCAGCAGCCGACACTGGGATGAGCAGTTCTTC
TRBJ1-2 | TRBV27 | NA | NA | CASSLGREDYGYTF | TGTGCCAGCAGTTTGGGCAGGGAGGACTATGGCTACACCTTC
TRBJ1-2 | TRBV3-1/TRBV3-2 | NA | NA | CASSQDLIIRGYGYTF | TGTGCCAGCAGCCAAGATCTCATAATCCGAGGCTATGGCTACACCTTC
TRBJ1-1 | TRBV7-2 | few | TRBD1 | CASSPGGIWTEAFF | TGTGCCAGCAGCCCAGGGGGGATATGGACTGAAGCTTTCTTT
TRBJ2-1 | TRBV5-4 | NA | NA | CASSPGTSSYNEQFF | TGTGCCAGCTCGCCCGGGACTTCCTCCTACAATGAGCAGTTCTTC
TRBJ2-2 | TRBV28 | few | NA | CASRPRRTGELFF | TGTGCCAGCAGGCCCCGGAGAACCGGGGAGCTGTTTTTT
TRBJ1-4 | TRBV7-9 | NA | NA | CASSLTATNEKLFF | TGTGCCAGCAGTTTGACTGCAACTAATGAAAAACTGTTTTTT
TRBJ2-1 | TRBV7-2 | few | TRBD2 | CASSLRLAGGYNEQFF | TGTGCCAGCAGCTTACGACTAGCGGGGGGTTACAATGAGCAGTTCTTC
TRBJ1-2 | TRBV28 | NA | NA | CASSLLTGEANYGYTF | TGTGCCAGCAGTTTACTGACAGGAGAAGCTAACTATGGCTACACCTTC
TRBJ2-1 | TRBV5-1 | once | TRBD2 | CASSLTSGNEQFF | TGCGCCAGCAGCTTGACTAGCGGGAATGAGCAGTTCTTC
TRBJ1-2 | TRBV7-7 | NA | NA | CASSLDSREVYGYTF | TGTGCTAGCAGCTTAGATAGCCGAGAAGTCTATGGCTACACCTTC
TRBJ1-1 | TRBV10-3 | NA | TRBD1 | CAISWTGYDEAFF | TGTGCCATCTCATGGACAGGGTACGATGAAGCTTTCTTT